This T cell receptor (beta chain) was sequenced during a study of blood T cell repertoires in COVID-19. Study-level information: From T cells, B-cell-depleted T cells, or PBMCs came the material, which was cDNA or gDNA.

TCRdb keeps only in-frame clones here, not all; method: immunoSEQ multiplex PCR. This sample has over 250,000 clones, with 70% to 90% found just once. The CDR3 loop spans 12 amino acids. Germline V lookup: CDR1 MNHEY, CDR2 SMNVEV (reference sequence). V lost 3 bases and J 4 bases, leaving 4 bases between the germline ends. The TCR sequence derives from a woman in her 70s with acute or convalescent COVID-19. Sequencing used peripheral blood. The V call is TRBV27, the J call TRBJ1-5; D unresolved. In DNA, the CDR3 is TGTGCCAGCAGTTTCCGGAATCAGCCCCAGCATTTT. Protein sequence: CASSFRNQPQHF.